This T cell receptor beta chain was captured in a study of CD8 T cells in Susac syndrome. Negative isolation yielded the CD8+ and CD4+ T cells, while FACS enriched the TEMRA cells. A quantity of about 0.5 to 1 ug RNA underwent reverse transcription using random hexamers. TCRdb ran MiXCR on the immunoSEQ multiplex PCR reads and lists one entry per CDR3 protein. The sample has about 130,000 distinct CDR3 sequences, roughly 94% seen once. The ends were cut back, 0 bases at V and 4 bases at J, with 13 bases in the middle. The germline V gene has CDR1 GTSNPN and CDR2 SVGIG (reference sequence). The CDR3 length is 14 residues.

The receptor was derived from a human donor with multiple sclerosis. Sample: CD4+ T cells from PBMCs. The chain employs TRBV30 and TRBJ2-7; D tentatively fits TRBD1 or TRBD2 (6 bases each). In DNA, the CDR3 is TGTGCCTGGAGTGTAGGGGGAGGTTCATACGAGCAGTACTTC. Its translation is CAWSVGGGSYEQYF. The variable domain in full, completed from reference TRBV30 and TRBJ2-7, reads SQTIHQWPATLVQPVGSPLSLECTVEGTSNPNLYWYRQAAGRGLQLLFYSVGIGQISSEVPQNLSASRPQDRQFILSSKKLLLSDSGFYLCAWSVGGGSYEQYFGPGTRLTVT.